This is a list of T cell receptor beta chains from one sample in a study of control samples from healthy donors and cancer patients. Sequencing was performed with immunoSEQ multiplex PCR; in TCRdb, only in-frame clones are kept and a portion is missing. The sample has 35,000 to 50,000 clones; about 90% are singletons. The sample was PBMCs. The receptors derive from a woman aged 60-75 years with lung cancer. CDR3s include the opening cysteine and the closing phenylalanine or tryptophan. Fields, in order: clone size, J gene, V gene, D gene, CDR3 protein, CDR3 DNA. The D gene is left open where the match is weak. A row's size may be missing; if present it is once, few, many or a size class.

clone size: -; J gene: TRBJ1-1; V gene: TRBV6-5; D gene: -; CDR3 protein: CASRYTEAFF; CDR3 DNA: TGTGCCAGCAGGTACACTGAAGCTTTCTTT
clone size: -; J gene: TRBJ1-5; V gene: TRBV21-1; D gene: -; CDR3 protein: CASRRQCNQPQHF; CDR3 DNA: TGTGCCAGCAGAAGACAGTGCAATCAGCCCCAGCATTTT
clone size: -; J gene: TRBJ2-5; V gene: TRBV4-1; D gene: TRBD1; CDR3 protein: CASSQDPRQGTQETQYF; CDR3 DNA: TGCGCCAGCAGCCAAGACCCTCGACAGGGGACGCAAGAGACCCAGTACTTC
clone size: -; J gene: TRBJ2-1; V gene: TRBV19; D gene: TRBD1; CDR3 protein: CASSNLRDRAYNEQFF; CDR3 DNA: TGTGCCAGTAGTAACCTCCGGGACAGGGCGTACAATGAGCAGTTCTTC
clone size: -; J gene: TRBJ2-7; V gene: TRBV29-1; D gene: -; CDR3 protein: CSVERDSARGEQYF; CDR3 DNA: TGCAGCGTTGAGCGGGACAGCGCGAGAGGCGAGCAGTACTTC
clone size: -; J gene: TRBJ2-7; V gene: TRBV7-9; D gene: -; CDR3 protein: CASSLMREQYF; CDR3 DNA: TGTGCCAGCAGCTTAATGAGGGAGCAGTACTTC
clone size: -; J gene: TRBJ2-2; V gene: TRBV6-5; D gene: TRBD1; CDR3 protein: CASSRQGLDTGELFF; CDR3 DNA: TGTGCCAGCAGTAGACAGGGTCTCGACACCGGGGAGCTGTTTTTT
clone size: -; J gene: TRBJ2-3; V gene: TRBV27; D gene: TRBD1; CDR3 protein: CASGTSGTGDYYTDTQYF; CDR3 DNA: TGTGCCAGCGGAACCTCCGGGACAGGGGACTACTACACAGATACGCAGTATTTT
clone size: -; J gene: TRBJ2-3; V gene: TRBV5-4; D gene: TRBD2; CDR3 protein: CASSLDGRSTDTQYF; CDR3 DNA: TGTGCCAGCAGCTTGGACGGGAGGAGCACAGATACGCAGTATTTT
clone size: -; J gene: TRBJ1-2; V gene: TRBV7-2; D gene: -; CDR3 protein: CASSLGSPVSSGYGYTF; CDR3 DNA: TGTGCCAGCAGCTTAGGATCTCCAGTCAGCAGCGGGTATGGCTACACCTTC
clone size: once; J gene: TRBJ1-2; V gene: TRBV3-1/TRBV3-2; D gene: -; CDR3 protein: CASSQNSYGYTF; CDR3 DNA: TGTGCCAGCAGCCAAAATTCTTATGGCTACACCTTC
clone size: -; J gene: TRBJ2-5; V gene: TRBV3-1/TRBV3-2; D gene: TRBD2; CDR3 protein: CASSAFGRSTETQYF; CDR3 DNA: TGTGCCAGCAGCGCGTTCGGGAGGAGTACGGAGACCCAGTACTTC
clone size: -; J gene: TRBJ2-5; V gene: TRBV7-9; D gene: TRBD2; CDR3 protein: CASSWTSGSVETQYF; CDR3 DNA: TGTGCCAGCAGCTGGACTAGCGGGAGTGTGGAGACCCAGTACTTC
clone size: -; J gene: TRBJ1-5; V gene: TRBV4-1; D gene: -; CDR3 protein: CASSQVGGQPQHF; CDR3 DNA: TGCGCCAGCAGCCAAGTGGGCGGTCAGCCCCAGCATTTT
clone size: -; J gene: TRBJ2-2; V gene: TRBV6-5; D gene: -; CDR3 protein: CASSKGDTGELFF; CDR3 DNA: TGTGCCAGCAGTAAGGGTGACACCGGGGAGCTGTTTTTT
clone size: -; J gene: TRBJ1-5; V gene: TRBV6-1; D gene: -; CDR3 protein: CASSEAHYQPQHF; CDR3 DNA: TGTGCCAGCAGTGAAGCCCACTATCAGCCCCAGCATTTT
clone size: -; J gene: TRBJ2-7; V gene: TRBV9; D gene: -; CDR3 protein: CASSVAEGIGEQYF; CDR3 DNA: TGTGCCAGCAGCGTAGCTGAAGGGATTGGCGAGCAGTACTTC
clone size: -; J gene: TRBJ1-6; V gene: TRBV5-5; D gene: -; CDR3 protein: CASSLDFRPVSSYNSPLHF; CDR3 DNA: TGTGCCAGCAGCTTGGATTTCAGGCCCGTCAGCTCCTATAATTCACCCCTCCACTTT
clone size: -; J gene: TRBJ2-2; V gene: TRBV29-1; D gene: TRBD2; CDR3 protein: CSARQPGLAGEYNTGELFF; CDR3 DNA: TGCAGCGCCCGCCAGCCGGGACTAGCGGGAGAATACAACACCGGGGAGCTGTTTTTT
clone size: -; J gene: TRBJ2-3; V gene: TRBV5-1; D gene: -; CDR3 protein: CASSSGQITDTQYF; CDR3 DNA: TGCGCCAGCAGCTCCGGACAGATTACAGATACGCAGTATTTT
clone size: -; J gene: TRBJ1-5; V gene: TRBV9; D gene: -; CDR3 protein: CASSVDISQPQHF; CDR3 DNA: TGTGCCAGCAGCGTAGACATTTCGCAGCCCCAGCATTTT
clone size: few; J gene: TRBJ2-7; V gene: TRBV29-1; D gene: TRBD1; CDR3 protein: CSVERGQGGDEQYF; CDR3 DNA: TGCAGCGTTGAAAGGGGGCAGGGCGGCGACGAGCAGTACTTC
clone size: -; J gene: TRBJ2-7; V gene: TRBV6-1; D gene: TRBD1; CDR3 protein: CASSGAGTGAHEQYF; CDR3 DNA: TGTGCCAGCAGTGGGGCCGGGACAGGGGCGCACGAGCAGTACTTC
clone size: -; J gene: TRBJ2-7; V gene: TRBV7-2; D gene: TRBD1; CDR3 protein: CASSLWQGAREQYF; CDR3 DNA: TGTGCCAGCAGCTTATGGCAGGGGGCCCGGGAGCAGTACTTC
clone size: -; J gene: TRBJ1-1; V gene: TRBV29-1; D gene: -; CDR3 protein: CSVELRSMNTEAFF; CDR3 DNA: TGCAGCGTTGAATTAAGAAGTATGAACACTGAAGCTTTCTTT
clone size: -; J gene: TRBJ1-2; V gene: TRBV27; D gene: TRBD1; CDR3 protein: CASSSRDSLSYGYTF; CDR3 DNA: TGTGCCAGCAGTTCCCGGGACAGCTTGTCCTATGGCTACACCTTC
clone size: -; J gene: TRBJ1-5; V gene: TRBV28; D gene: -; CDR3 protein: CASTRRGGTNQPQHF; CDR3 DNA: TGTGCCAGCACCAGGAGGGGGGGAACAAATCAGCCCCAGCATTTT
clone size: -; J gene: TRBJ2-5; V gene: TRBV5-1; D gene: -; CDR3 protein: CASSVGTQETQYF; CDR3 DNA: TGCGCCAGCAGCGTAGGGACACAAGAGACCCAGTACTTC